Listed below are T cell receptor beta chains from one sample, sequenced in a study of T cells expressing NK-cell markers. TCRdb re-analyzed the 5' RACE reads; it lists each CDR3 protein once, without DNA. The sample spans 350,000 to 450,000 distinct CDR3 sequences; the ten largest clones claim roughly 5.2%. Sequencing used blood T cells: a sorted CD56 or NKG2C T cell subset, CD4+ or CD8+ T cells, or bulk PBMC T cells (not recorded which). These receptors all stem from a man aged 18 to 69 in good health. Each CDR3 is given with its conserved first and last residue. The order of the fields is V gene, J gene, CDR3 protein.

TRBV10-3	TRBJ2-1	CAISGGGAYNEQFF
TRBV12-3/TRBV12-4	TRBJ2-4	CASSLETIAKNIQYF
TRBV7-2	TRBJ2-1	CASSFRSGGIYEQFF
TRBV25-1	TRBJ2-5	CASSGDRGKAETQYF
TRBV6-5	TRBJ2-7	CASSYSSSGGFYKAYEQYF
TRBV5-5	TRBJ1-6	CASSLGQPGSNSPLHF
TRBV5-1	TRBJ2-3	CASRVGAGQMITDTQYF
TRBV3-1	TRBJ1-5	CASSLPNQPQHF
TRBV6-5	TRBJ2-7	CASSYGRIPTYEQYF
TRBV15	TRBJ2-5	CATRGGALGDQETQYF
TRBV4-2	TRBJ1-4	CASSRKGQIGEKLFF
TRBV2	TRBJ1-2	CASSEERPRGSGYGYTF
TRBV7-6	TRBJ2-5	CASVLGPNKETQYF
TRBV12-3/TRBV12-4	TRBJ2-3	CASRRLAGGRTQYF
TRBV29-1	TRBJ2-7	CSVRTKGEQYF
TRBV19	TRBJ2-4	CASSIGTGGAKNIQYF